Shown below are 26 T cell receptor beta chains from a single sample sequenced in a study of cytomegalovirus exposure and HLA in healthy donors. The method was immunoSEQ multiplex PCR; TCRdb's version includes in-frame clones alone and lacks a portion of them. The sample has about 110,000 clones, approximately 85% seen once. Sequencing was carried out using PBMCs. These receptors originate from a woman younger than 35 in good health and CMV-seronegative.

The rearrangement joins TRBV5-4 to TRBJ2-3, with TRBD2 matching over 10 bases. CDR3 length: 16 residues. Per the germline V gene, CDR1 is SGHNT and CDR2 is YYREEE (reference sequence). Trimming removed 4 bases from V and 3 bases from J; junction bases left unmatched: 8. CDR3 region: CASSPRTSGDTDTQYF. DNA for the CDR3: TGTGCCAGCAGCCCGAGGACTAGCGGCGATACAGATACGCAGTATTTT.

The J gene is TRBJ2-7, the V gene TRBV2; D possibly corresponds to TRBD2 (6 bases). Germline V gene sequence: CDR1 SNHLY, CDR2 FYNNEI. The germline V and J ends were trimmed by 6 bases and 7 bases, with 19 bases remaining between them. The CDR3 runs 14 residues. The CDR3 DNA is TGTGCCAGCAGCGAGACCGGGACTCGCCCTGAGCAGTACTTC. Translation: CASSETGTRPEQYF.

This chain links TRBV27 with TRBJ1-2, with TRBD1 identical over 10 bases. This CDR3 has 16 amino acids. V dropped 1 base and J dropped 6; count of bases not matched to a gene: 8. CDR1 and CDR2 (germline): MNHEY, SMNVEV (reference sequence). The CDR3 sequence: CASSLWLGTGEDGYTF. For the CDR3, the DNA is TGTGCCAGCAGTTTATGGTTAGGGACAGGGGAGGATGGCTACACCTTC.

CDR3 nucleotide sequence: TGTGCCAGCAGCTTATACGGCGAGCAGTACTTC. It yields the protein CASSLYGEQYF. This sequence joins TRBV7-9 and TRBJ2-7; D unresolved. Germline values: CDR1 SEHNR, CDR2 FQNEAQ (reference sequence). This CDR3 spans 11 amino acids. The V gene lost 2 bases and the J gene lost 6 bases, with 5 bases spanning the gap.

CDR3 in amino acids: CASSWGQGRTEAFF. Written as DNA, the CDR3 is TGCGCCAGCAGCTGGGGACAGGGGAGGACTGAAGCTTTCTTT. The V call is TRBV5-1, the J call TRBJ1-1; 10 nucleotides line up with TRBD1. CDR3 size: 14 residues. Unmatched junction bases numbered 4, after V lost 3 bases and J lost 5 bases. Germline-derived CDR1 and CDR2 are SGHRS and YFSETQ.

Comments on this clone: The germline gene is not matched at one end of the junction; a read error may be the cause. The chain uses TRBV9 and TRBJ2-4; 9 nucleotides align to TRBD1. Germline values: CDR1 SGDLS, CDR2 YYNGEE. CDR3 length equals 16 residues. CDR3 coding DNA: TGTGCCAGCAGCGTCGACAGGGGGGGTGCCAGAAACATTCAGTACTTC. Residues: CASSVDRGGARNIQYF.

A single count supports this clone. The chain couples TRBV18 to TRBJ2-1, with D perhaps TRBD2 (5 bases). Trimming cost V 4 bases and J 0 bases, with 16 bases left between them. Looked up from germline, CDR1 is KGHSH and CDR2 is LQKENI. The CDR3 totals 17 residues. The CDR3: CASSLAYPGSSYNEQFF. DNA of the CDR3: TGTGCCAGCTCACTTGCCTACCCGGGGAGCTCCTACAATGAGCAGTTCTTC.

This clone was found a few times. V usage is TRBV25-1 and J usage is TRBJ2-3, with D possibly matching TRBD2 (5 bases). The CDR3 extends over 13 amino acids. From germline, CDR1 is MGHDK and CDR2 SYGVNS. The CDR3 nucleotides read TGTGCAGCGGCCGAAATCTCCACAGATACGCAGTATTTT. Protein: CAAAEISTDTQYF.

This chain joins TRBV10-3 and TRBJ2-2; D is undetermined. V lost 2 bases and J lost 0, with 4 bases in between. CDR1 is ENHRY and CDR2 is SYGVKD in the germline V gene. CDR3 length: 14 amino acids. The CDR3 is CAISEGPNTGELFF. The CDR3 DNA reads TGTGCCATCAGTGAGGGGCCGAACACCGGGGAGCTGTTTTTT.

V is TRBV7-3 and J is TRBJ2-3, with D possibly matching TRBD2 (7 bases). Germline V CDR1 and CDR2: SGHTA, FQGTGA. The CDR3 has 14 residues. V gave up 2 bases and J gave up 4 bases, with 10 bases separating them. In nucleotides, the CDR3 is TGTGCCAGCAGCTTAGGCGGGGGCGCAGATACGCAGTATTTT. The encoded protein is CASSLGGGADTQYF.

This clone showed up just a few times. The genes are TRBV7-8 and TRBJ2-6, with TRBD1 matching 8 bases. The trim removed 4 bases at V and 4 bases at J, leaving 9 bases unmatched. This CDR3 is built from 17 residues. Germline V lookup: CDR1 SGHVS, CDR2 FQNEAQ. The CDR3 DNA follows: TGTGCCAGCAGCTCGCTTCAGGGGGCCGCGGGGGCCAACGTCCTGACTTTC. Amino acids: CASSSLQGAAGANVLTF. The full variable domain, its missing parts supplied by reference TRBV7-8 and TRBJ2-6, is GAGVSQSPRYKVAKRGQDVALRCDPISGHVSLFWYQQALGQGPEFLTYFQNEAQLDKSGLPSDRFFAERPEGSVSTLKIQRTQQEDSAVYLCASSSLQGAAGANVLTFGAGSRLTVL.

The chain employs TRBV5-1 and TRBJ1-3; TRBD1 might be the D (6 bases). This CDR3 contains 15 residues. The germline CDR1 and CDR2 sequences are SGHRS and YFSETQ. Trimming took off 0 bases at V and 4 bases at J, with 11 bases between the two ends. This CDR3 is CASSLETGTGNTIYF. CDR3 nucleotide sequence: TGCGCCAGCAGCTTGGAAACAGGGACGGGAAACACCATATATTTT.

The V call is TRBV7-9, the J call TRBJ1-1; no definite D call. Between the trimmed V and J ends, which lost 5 bases and 4 bases, there was a span of 20 bases. The CDR3 is 16 residues long. Germline V gene sequence: CDR1 SEHNR, CDR2 FQNEAQ (reference sequence). The CDR3 sequence: CASSGIEGPFGTEAFF. CDR3 bases: TGTGCCAGCAGCGGGATCGAGGGTCCCTTTGGCACTGAAGCTTTCTTT.

This clone has a single count. The V and J genes are TRBV30 and TRBJ1-5; 7 nucleotides align to TRBD1. Germline V CDR1 and CDR2: GTSNPN, SVGIG (reference sequence). J was trimmed by 3 bases and V by 3 bases; bases with no gene match: 5. This CDR3 contains 14 residues. The CDR3 is CAWSGDSYNQPQHF. The CDR3 DNA follows: TGTGCCTGGAGCGGGGACAGTTACAATCAGCCCCAGCATTTT.

The rearrangement links TRBV10-2 to TRBJ2-7; D uncertain. Trimming removed 2 bases from V and 4 bases from J, with 6 bases in between. CDR1 WSHSY and CDR2 SAAADI come from the germline V gene. The CDR3 covers 12 residues. This CDR3 is CASSEGVYEQYF. The CDR3 nucleotides read TGCGCCAGCAGTGAGGGAGTTTACGAGCAGTACTTC.

This clone was seen just once. The rearrangement joins TRBV19 to TRBJ2-3, with D possibly TRBD2 on 5 matching bases. V lost 3 bases to trimming and J lost 2 bases, with 9 bases between them. The CDR3 runs 14 residues. From germline, CDR1 is LNHDA and CDR2 SQIVND (reference sequence). This CDR3 is CASSIKTITDTQYF. The CDR3 DNA reads as TGTGCCAGTAGTATCAAGACTATCACAGATACGCAGTATTTT.

The J gene is TRBJ1-1, the V gene TRBV4-1; a weak D match, TRBD1 (5 bases). V shed 4 bases and J shed 5 bases, with 11 bases lying between them. Germline-derived CDR1 and CDR2 are MGHRA and YSYEKL. The CDR3 loop spans 13 amino acids. The DNA for the CDR3 is TGCGCCAGCAGCCTAGCAGGGTATACTGAAGCTTTCTTT. Encoded protein: CASSLAGYTEAFF.

This clone has just one count. The chain couples TRBV5-1 to TRBJ2-7, with a weak D call TRBD1 (5 bases). The V and J ends lost 3 bases and 3 bases respectively, with 13 bases between them. CDR1 and CDR2 (germline): SGHRS, YFSETQ. This CDR3 comprises 14 residues. The CDR3 DNA reads TGCGCCAGCAGCTCCAAGGGGTGGGGCTACGAGCAGTACTTC. This translates into CASSSKGWGYEQYF.

The chain is built from TRBV5-8 and TRBJ1-6, with a weak D call TRBD1 (6 bases). This CDR3 contains 18 residues. Per germline, CDR1 SGHTS and CDR2 YDEGEE. The V end lost 10 bases, the J end lost 4 bases, and 27 bases lay between the germline ends. The CDR3 protein is CAGQEKGQTPRYNSPLHF. The CDR3 nucleotides read TGTGCCGGCCAGGAGAAGGGACAAACGCCCCGTTATAATTCACCCCTCCACTTT.

J is TRBJ2-7 and V is TRBV6-6, with a weak D call TRBD1 (6 bases). In germline, CDR1 is MNHNY, CDR2 SVGAGI (reference sequence). This CDR3 is 14 amino acids long. With 8 bases removed from V and 3 bases from J, the gap between germline ends came to 17 bases. CDR3 in amino acids: CASLNRASDYEQYF. The CDR3 DNA reads TGTGCCAGCCTGAACAGGGCCTCTGACTACGAGCAGTACTTC.

This chain connects TRBV27 to TRBJ2-7, with D possibly matching TRBD1 (5 bases). Germline V gene sequence: CDR1 MNHEY, CDR2 SMNVEV (reference sequence). This CDR3 has 13 amino acids. Deletions cut 2 bases from V and 6 bases from J, with 11 bases between. The CDR3 loop is CASSLRGPSEQYF. The CDR3 DNA reads as TGTGCCAGCAGTTTAAGGGGTCCAAGCGAGCAGTACTTC.

The chain carries TRBV19 and TRBJ2-3; TRBD2 matches 10 bases. This CDR3 is 11 amino acids long. From germline, CDR1 is LNHDA and CDR2 SQIVND (reference sequence). The CDR3 is CCSGGRDTQYF. As DNA, the CDR3 is TGTTGTAGCGGGGGGAGAGATACGCAGTATTTT.

The V call is TRBV5-8, the J call TRBJ1-4; D uncertain. The V and J ends lost 4 bases and 5 bases respectively, with 12 bases between them. The CDR3 contains 14 residues. Germline CDR1 reads SGHTS; CDR2 reads YDEGEE. The CDR3 loop is CASSPRRRNEKLFF. The CDR3 bases are TGTGCCAGCAGCCCCCGGCGGCGCAATGAAAAACTGTTTTTT.

This rearrangement joins TRBV19 to TRBJ1-1, with TRBD1 as a possible D gene (5 bases). The CDR3 loop spans 16 amino acids. V shed 2 bases and J shed 5 bases, with 18 bases lying between them. Germline V gives CDR1 LNHDA, CDR2 SQIVND (reference sequence). The DNA of the CDR3 is TGTGCCAGTAGTATATACTCGACAGACGCGGGAACTGAAGCTTTCTTT. It translates to CASSIYSTDAGTEAFF.

This clone was picked up one time. The rearrangement links TRBV7-9 to TRBJ1-4; 10 positions match TRBD1. CDR1 and CDR2 from the germline V gene are SEHNR and FQNEAQ (reference sequence). The CDR3 has 15 amino acids. The V gene end was trimmed by 3 bases and the J gene end by 8 bases; junction bases not matched to a gene: 6. Written as DNA, the CDR3 is TGTGCCAGCAGCTTTTGGACAGGGGGAGGGGAAAAACTGTTTTTT. This codes for CASSFWTGGGEKLFF.

The J gene is TRBJ2-3, the V gene TRBV18; unclear D gene. This CDR3 spans 17 amino acids. V was shortened by 2 bases and J by 0 bases, with 15 bases between the two germline ends. Germline V CDR1 and CDR2: KGHSH, LQKENI. The CDR3 DNA reads as TGTGCCAGCTCACCAACTAAGAGTCGAACTAGCACAGATACGCAGTATTTT. Translated, it gives CASSPTKSRTSTDTQYF.